The 4 T cell receptor beta chains in this list originate from one sample, sequenced in a study of CD4 and CD8 cells across lung adenocarcinoma regions. MiXCR, applied by TCRdb to the PCR reads, yields one record per CDR3 protein. Altogether about 12,000 distinct CDR3 sequences are present, approximately 48% being singletons, with the ten largest covering roughly 27%. Sequences were obtained from CD8+ T cells from the margin of a lung tumor. The receptors come from a male donor with lung adenocarcinoma. The CD4 and CD8 labels of this study may be unreliable.

This chain connects TRBV10-3 to TRBJ2-5; D tentatively reads TRBD1 or TRBD2 (5 bases each). The germline V gene encodes CDR1 ENHRY and CDR2 SYGVKD. V lost 11 bases to trimming and J lost 11 bases, with 30 bases between them. CDR3 length: 15 amino acids. The CDR3 sequence is CAGGIGAREQDTQYF. CDR3 in DNA: TGTGCCGGGGGAATTGGGGCCCGCGAGCAAGATACGCAGTACTTC.

Many counts were recorded for this clonotype. The rearrangement links TRBV28 to TRBJ2-5; the D gene is possibly TRBD1 (6 bases). Per germline, CDR1 MDHEN and CDR2 SYDVKM. CDR3 length: 14 residues. Trimming cost V 2 bases and J 0 bases, with 7 bases left between them. Here the CDR3 reads CASSLTGNQETQYF. The DNA for the CDR3 is TGTGCCAGCAGTTTAACAGGGAACCAAGAGACCCAGTACTTC.

The J gene is TRBJ2-7, the V gene TRBV6-5, with D possibly matching TRBD1 (5 bases). Trimming stripped 0 bases from V and 2 bases from J, with 8 bases between. The CDR3 is made up of 14 amino acids. Germline V gene data show CDR1 as MNHEY and CDR2 as SVGAGI. The CDR3 sequence is CASSYSGVTYEQYF. The CDR3 nucleotides read TGTGCCAGCAGTTACTCAGGGGTTACCTACGAGCAGTACTTC.

The V call is TRBV6-1, the J call TRBJ2-3; the match to TRBD2 covers 8 bases. Germline CDR1 reads MNHNS; CDR2 reads SASEGT. J gave up 2 bases and V 5 bases, and 6 bases lay outside the gene matches. This CDR3 is built from 15 residues. CDR3 sequence (DNA): TGTGCCAGCAGTCCTGCTAGCGGGTACACAGATACGCAGTATTTT. Translating it yields CASSPASGYTDTQYF.